The 22 T cell receptor beta chains below come from one sample, sequenced in a study of blood T cell repertoires in COVID-19. Sequencing used immunoSEQ multiplex PCR; TCRdb keeps in-frame clones, though not all of them. The table lists some 300,000 clones, 65% to 90% of them singletons. Sequenced: peripheral blood. The origin of the receptors is a woman aged 70 to 79 with COVID-19, enrolled during active disease.

At least ten counts were recorded for this clone. J is TRBJ2-3 and V is TRBV6-5, with 9 nucleotides matching TRBD2. The germline V gene has CDR1 MNHEY and CDR2 SVGAGI. The CDR3 contains 16 residues. V dropped 4 bases and J dropped 1; count of bases not matched to a gene: 6. The CDR3 protein is CASSSFVAGGTDTQYF. The CDR3 coding sequence is TGTGCCAGCAGTTCCTTTGTAGCGGGGGGCACAGATACGCAGTATTTT.

This chain joins TRBV5-1 and TRBJ2-3; D is possibly TRBD2 (7 bases). This CDR3 region has 14 residues. The V and J ends lost 5 bases and 5 bases respectively, with 15 bases between them. Germline CDR1 SGHRS, CDR2 YFSETQ. The CDR3 DNA sequence: TGCGCCAGCAGGAGGGGGGGCGATCAAGATACGCAGTATTTT. It is translated as CASRRGGDQDTQYF. Combining the CDR3 with reference TRBV5-1 and TRBJ2-3 gives the whole variable domain KAGVTQTPRYLIKTRGQQVTLSCSPISGHRSVSWYQQTPGQGLQFLFEYFSETQRNKGNFPGRFSGRQFSNSRSEMNVSTLELGDSALYLCASRRGGDQDTQYFGPGTRLTVL.

The DNA of the CDR3 is TGTGCCAGCAGTGGGGGGGCCCCCGGGGAGCTGTTTTTT. This codes for CASSGGAPGELFF. The chain joins TRBV28 to TRBJ2-2; perhaps TRBD2 as D (7 bases). CDR3 length equals 13 residues. Germline loops: CDR1 MDHEN, CDR2 SYDVKM. V was clipped by 5 bases and J by 6 bases, with 10 bases between them.

This chain links TRBV7-2 with TRBJ2-7, with 7 bases that match TRBD2. There are 14 residues in the CDR3. The ends lost 2 bases at V and 2 bases at J; junction bases unmatched: 3. CDR1 is SGHTA, CDR2 FQGNSA, per germline. CDR3 amino acids: CASSLIGGTYEQYF. As DNA, the CDR3 is TGTGCCAGCAGCTTAATCGGGGGGACCTACGAGCAGTACTTC.

The table lists this clone with a few counts. The chain is built from TRBV29-1 and TRBJ1-2, with D maybe TRBD1 (6 bases). CDR1 is SQVTM, CDR2 ANQGSEA, per germline. CDR3 length equals 14 residues. Trimming removed 3 bases at V and 0 bases at J, with 11 bases between. The CDR3 DNA reads TGCAGCGTTGAGGACAGTGGAACTAACTATGGCTACACCTTC. As protein: CSVEDSGTNYGYTF.

The CDR3 DNA follows: TGCGCCAGCAGCCCTAGCGGGGCCTACGAGCAGTACTTC. As protein: CASSPSGAYEQYF. The chain carries TRBV5-1 and TRBJ2-7, with TRBD2 matching over 9 bases. V gave up 4 bases and J gave up 2 bases; unmatched junction bases: 1. In germline, CDR1 is SGHRS, CDR2 YFSETQ. The CDR3 has 13 amino acids.

The chain uses TRBV6-6 and TRBJ1-1; 12 positions agree with TRBD1. V was pared by 5 bases and J by 5 bases, with 6 bases of the junction left unmatched. The CDR3 is 15 amino acids. The germline V gene has CDR1 MNHNY and CDR2 SVGAGI (reference sequence). The CDR3 DNA is TGTGCCAGCAGTCGGGGACAGGGGGCGAGGACTGAAGCTTTCTTT. Its protein is CASSRGQGARTEAFF.

Only a few counts were recorded for this clone. V usage is TRBV7-2 and J usage is TRBJ1-2, with 7 bases aligning to TRBD1. Trimming took 3 bases from V and 6 from J; bases not matched to a gene: 4. The CDR3 spans 13 residues. Germline CDR1 is SGHTA and CDR2 is FQGNSA. The CDR3 is CASSLRTGNGYTF. In nucleotides, the CDR3 is TGTGCCAGCAGCTTGAGGACAGGCAATGGCTACACCTTC.

The chain recombines TRBV11-2 with TRBJ2-2, with 9 nucleotides matching TRBD2. The CDR3 has 18 residues. CDR1 is SGHAT, CDR2 FQNNGV, per germline. V trimming: 1 base; J trimming: 6 bases; junction bases outside the gene matches: 12. The CDR3 region has the DNA TGTGCCAGCAGCTTAGGGTTAGGTGCGGGGGGGCCCGCCGGGGAGCTGTTTTTT. As protein: CASSLGLGAGGPAGELFF.

This CDR3 is CASSLGGRTNTDTQYF. CDR3 sequence (DNA): TGTGCCAGCAGCTTAGGGGGGCGGACAAACACAGATACGCAGTATTTT. V is TRBV11-3 and J is TRBJ2-3; tentative D call: TRBD1 (6 bases). CDR3 length equals 16 residues. Germline CDR1 reads SGHNT; CDR2 reads YENEEA. The V gene lost 1 base and the J gene lost 2 bases, with 13 bases spanning the gap.

V gene TRBV18 combines with J gene TRBJ2-3; D is possibly TRBD2 (7 bases). CDR3 size: 15 residues. V was shortened by 6 bases and J by 4 bases, with 17 bases between the two germline ends. Germline V gives CDR1 KGHSH, CDR2 LQKENI. Written as DNA, the CDR3 is TGTGCCAGCTCCTGGGGGGGGCCTGACGCAGATACGCAGTATTTT. Its translation is CASSWGGPDADTQYF.

The CDR3 sequence is CASSWPYGYTF. The CDR3 nucleotides read TGTGCCAGTAGTTGGCCTTATGGCTACACCTTC. This rearrangement joins TRBV19 to TRBJ1-2; D is unclear. CDR1 LNHDA and CDR2 SQIVND come from the germline V gene (reference sequence). This CDR3 spans 11 amino acids. V gave up 5 bases and J gave up 5 bases, with 6 bases separating them.

The chain uses TRBV5-1 and TRBJ2-3, with TRBD1 matching 9 bases. The ends lost 4 bases at V and 3 bases at J; junction bases unmatched: 12. CDR3 length equals 17 residues. The germline V gene encodes CDR1 SGHRS and CDR2 YFSETQ. For the CDR3, the DNA is TGCGCCAGCAGCCGGGCCGGGACAGGGAGGAGTACAGATACGCAGTATTTT. Its translation is CASSRAGTGRSTDTQYF.

With respect to this clone: Additional DNA sequences in this sample encode the identical CDR3. The rearrangement uses TRBV28 and TRBJ1-3; perhaps TRBD1 as D (6 bases). With 5 bases removed from V and 3 bases from J, the gap between germline ends came to 11 bases. Germline loops: CDR1 MDHEN, CDR2 SYDVKM. This CDR3 spans 14 amino acids. This CDR3 is CASSLRGGGNTIYF. The CDR3 region has the DNA TGTGCCAGCAGTCTTAGGGGGGGTGGAAACACCATATATTTT.

V usage is TRBV27 and J usage is TRBJ2-7; TRBD2 agrees at 7 bases. Per germline, CDR1 MNHEY and CDR2 SMNVEV (reference sequence). The J segment lost 0 bases and the V segment lost 8 bases, leaving 4 bases of the junction unmatched. The length of the CDR3 is 13 residues. The CDR3 bases are TGTGCCAGCGGCCGGGACTACTCCTACGAGCAGTACTTC. Its protein is CASGRDYSYEQYF.

The genes are TRBV5-1 and TRBJ1-2; D perhaps matches TRBD1 (6 bases). V was clipped by 3 bases and J by 4 bases, with 13 bases between them. The CDR3 covers 14 residues. CDR1 and CDR2 (germline): SGHRS, YFSETQ. CDR3 sequence (DNA): TGCGCCAGCAGCTGGCAGCCAGGGGTCTATGGCTACACCTTC. The encoded protein is CASSWQPGVYGYTF.

This clone was observed a handful of times. The chain combines TRBV6-5 with TRBJ2-2; D not resolved. CDR3 size: 13 residues. Germline assignment: CDR1 MNHEY and CDR2 SVGAGI. V lost 5 bases and J lost 5, with 9 bases in between. CDR3 sequence (DNA): TGTGCCAGCAGTCTAAACCCTACCGGGGAGCTGTTTTTT. This translates into CASSLNPTGELFF.

This chain links TRBV27 with TRBJ2-3; 10 positions match TRBD1. The germline V gene has CDR1 MNHEY and CDR2 SMNVEV (reference sequence). The CDR3 covers 16 residues. V was pared by 0 bases and J by 4 bases, with 4 bases of the junction left unmatched. The CDR3 loop is CASSLSDGTGADTQYF. The CDR3, as DNA: TGTGCCAGCAGTTTATCGGACGGGACAGGGGCAGATACGCAGTATTTT.

V usage is TRBV3-1 (or the pseudogene TRBV3-2) and J usage is TRBJ2-7; 10 positions match TRBD2. The CDR3 runs to 14 residues. Germline assignment: CDR1 LGHDT and CDR2 YNNKEL (reference sequence). Trimming took 4 bases from V and 5 from J; bases not matched to a gene: 5. CDR3 DNA: TGTGCCAGCAGCCGAGCGGGGGGGCTTAACGAGCAGTACTTC. It codes for CASSRAGGLNEQYF.

The CDR3 DNA reads TGCGCCAGCAGTGAAGAGGGGGTGAGGGATACGCAGTATTTT. Translating gives CASSEEGVRDTQYF. This chain links TRBV10-1 with TRBJ2-3; D perhaps matches TRBD1 (6 bases). There are 14 residues in the CDR3. The V gene's germline CDR1 is WNHNN and CDR2 SYGVQD (reference sequence). The V end lost 3 bases, the J end lost 6 bases, and 13 bases lay between the germline ends.

This chain uses TRBV5-1 with TRBJ1-4; 8 nucleotides line up with TRBD1. V lost 0 bases and J lost 8; bases outside the gene matches: 6. Germline CDR1 and CDR2: SGHRS and YFSETQ. This CDR3 spans 15 amino acids. The CDR3 DNA reads as TGCGCCAGCAGCTTGGTCGGGACAGGTATAGAAAAACTGTTTTTT. This codes for CASSLVGTGIEKLFF.

The chain couples TRBV11-2 to TRBJ2-7, with 13 bases that match TRBD2. Trimming cost V 5 bases and J 2 bases; bases outside gene matches: 9. This CDR3 is 17 amino acids long. Per germline, CDR1 SGHAT and CDR2 FQNNGV. CDR3 residues: CASSGKVGTSGTYEQYF. The CDR3, as DNA: TGTGCCAGCAGCGGGAAGGTCGGGACTAGCGGGACCTACGAGCAGTACTTC.